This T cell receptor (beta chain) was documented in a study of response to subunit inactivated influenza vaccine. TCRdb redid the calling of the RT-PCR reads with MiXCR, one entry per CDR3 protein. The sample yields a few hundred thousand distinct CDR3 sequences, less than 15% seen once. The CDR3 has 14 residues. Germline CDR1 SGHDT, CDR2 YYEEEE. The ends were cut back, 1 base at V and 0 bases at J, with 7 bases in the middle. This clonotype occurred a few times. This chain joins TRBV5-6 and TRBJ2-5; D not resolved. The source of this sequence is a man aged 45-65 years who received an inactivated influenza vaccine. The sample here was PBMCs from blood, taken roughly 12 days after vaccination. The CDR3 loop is CASSLSMYQETQYF. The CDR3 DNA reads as TGTGCCAGCAGCTTGTCCATGTACCAAGAGACCCAGTACTTC.